The present entry profiles one T cell receptor (beta chain) with its context. It lacks a known antigen. Base qualities are not provided; no much larger clone lies one nucleotide away. Trimming leaves V shorter by 3 bases and J shorter by 6 bases, with the junction holding 4 bases beyond the gene matches. Counted from cysteine to phenylalanine, this CDR3 has 15 amino acids. Only the CDR3 part of the read is kept: 45 bases, read in frame from the first base. According to the germline V gene, CDR1 reads SGHDT and CDR2 reads YYEEEE. The collaborating institutions used their own protocols to collect whole blood in K2EDTA tubes. Collaborator samples were shipped for TCRbeta analysis as frozen whole blood, isolated PBMCs, or DNA extracted from either sample type. The source of the sample is a study of blood T cell repertoires in COVID-19 (dated by TCRdb to the early 2020s). Study-wide context: Samples from collaborators originated in the United States, Italy and Spain and spanned both the acute and convalescent phases of COVID-19. The prospective study material was composed of cDNA or gDNA derived from T cells, B-cell-depleted T cells, or PBMCs. Deeply sampled blood TCRbeta repertoires from subjects exposed to, actively infected with, or recovered from COVID-19 were included in the dataset. The repertoires were made available in a free public database intended to serve as a resource for research on the immune response to SARS-CoV-2. The samples were drawn from two sources: the first 160 participants of the ongoing ImmuneRACE study, and approximately 1,300 subjects contributed by 6 global collaborators. A de-identified subject ID, COVID-19 status, age in years and sex were almost always included in the sample metadata. Where available, HLA class I and class II types were taken from metadata supplied by the sample provider and were not determined by assay-based typing. What the research found in general, with its limitations: The quantity of clinical and demographic metadata differed by source and by participant and was supplied without curation.

The immunoSEQ Assay, a bias-controlled multiplex PCR, was used to amplify TCRbeta CDR3 regions from genomic DNA. The published analysis was carried out like this. The number of nucleated cells in each sample was estimated from the amplification of reference gene primers within the assay. To quantify the absolute abundance of each unique TCRbeta CDR3 rearrangement, sequence reads were collapsed and filtered. Productive Simpson clonality was computed per sample as the square root of Simpson's diversity index over productive rearrangements. TCRdb carries this immuneACCESS record with in-frame sequences only. Its versions omit some clonotypes, under half of them owing to an unresolved V gene in the studies checked, with the rest unexplained. For V, J and clone size, that table is used; D and trimming come from the DNA. The sample data list a few hundred thousand clones, and over 75% of these were observed just once. Approximately 5% of the sample is held by the ten biggest clonotypes.

The TCR comes from a man between 50 and 59 years old with active or convalescent COVID-19. The sequence is built from TRBV5-6 and TRBJ1-6, with 9 central nucleotides matching TRBD1. Sequencing was done on a sample of peripheral blood. The CDR3 reads CASSYGTGSNSPLHF. The nucleotide sequence is given as TGTGCCAGCAGCTACGGGACAGGGAGTAATTCACCCCTCCACTTT. Where the CDR3 stops, the reference TRBV5-6 and TRBJ1-6 genes take over; the full variable domain is DAGVTQSPTHLIKTRGQQVTLRCSPKSGHDTVSWYQQALGQGPQFIFQYYEEEERQRGNFPDRFSGHQFPNYSSELNVNALLLGDSALYLCASSYGTGSNSPLHFGNGTRLTVT.